This entry is about one T cell receptor (beta chain). This sample stems from a study of blood T cell repertoires in COVID-19. About the research overall: Specimens from acute and convalescent COVID-19 originated in the United States, Italy and Spain.

The CDR3 is 14 amino acids. With 5 bases clipped from V and 8 bases from J, the junction kept 7 bases outside the gene matches. Germline CDR1 reads LNHDA; CDR2 reads SQIVND (reference sequence). In the authors' methods: The authors estimated nucleated cell counts from reference gene primer amplification. Profiled with immunoSEQ multiplex PCR; TCRdb holds only in-frame clones, not every one. V, J and clone size are those of that table, while D and trimming were read from the DNA. The sample comprises around 390,000 clones, around nine tenths of which are singletons, and around 9.3% rests with the top ten. Participants, about 18 to 90 years old, spanned 24 US areas. Among Cohort 3 donors, those recovered had two negative PCRs, clearance, or symptom resolution.

This TCR came from a woman aged 50 to 60 who had recovered from COVID-19. Sequenced sample: PBMCs or T cells enriched from blood (not recorded which). V usage is TRBV19 and J usage is TRBJ2-3; 10 nucleotides agree with TRBD1. The CDR3: CASSSRTGGITQYF. The CDR3 DNA reads as TGTGCCAGTAGTTCACGGACAGGGGGTATTACGCAGTATTTT.